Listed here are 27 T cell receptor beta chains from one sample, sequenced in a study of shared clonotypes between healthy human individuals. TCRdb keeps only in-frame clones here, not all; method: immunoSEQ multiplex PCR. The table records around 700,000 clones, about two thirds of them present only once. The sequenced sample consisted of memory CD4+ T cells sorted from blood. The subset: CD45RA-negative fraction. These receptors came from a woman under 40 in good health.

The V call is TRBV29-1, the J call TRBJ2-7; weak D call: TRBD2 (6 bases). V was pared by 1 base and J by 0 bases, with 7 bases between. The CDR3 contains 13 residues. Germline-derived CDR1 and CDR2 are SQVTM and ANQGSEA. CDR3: CSVEAGDSYEQYF. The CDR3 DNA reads TGCAGCGTTGAAGCGGGAGACTCCTACGAGCAGTACTTC.

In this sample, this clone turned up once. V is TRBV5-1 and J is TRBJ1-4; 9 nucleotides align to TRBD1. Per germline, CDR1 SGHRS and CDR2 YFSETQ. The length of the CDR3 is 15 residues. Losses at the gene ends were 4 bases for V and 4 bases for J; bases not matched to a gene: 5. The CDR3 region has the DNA TGCGCCAGCAGCGTGGGACAGGGTAATAATGAAAAACTGTTTTTT. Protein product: CASSVGQGNNEKLFF.

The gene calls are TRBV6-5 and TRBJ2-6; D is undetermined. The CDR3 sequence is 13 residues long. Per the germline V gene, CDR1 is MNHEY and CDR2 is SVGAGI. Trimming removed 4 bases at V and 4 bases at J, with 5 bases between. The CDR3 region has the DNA TGTGCCAGCAGTTTAGGGGGGGCCAACGTCCTGACTTTC. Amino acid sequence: CASSLGGANVLTF.

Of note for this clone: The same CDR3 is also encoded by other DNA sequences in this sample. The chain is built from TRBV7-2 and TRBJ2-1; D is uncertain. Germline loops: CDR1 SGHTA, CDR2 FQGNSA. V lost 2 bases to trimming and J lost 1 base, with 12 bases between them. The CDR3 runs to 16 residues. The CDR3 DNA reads TGTGCCAGCAGCTTAAGCGCGGTTAGTTCCTACAATGAGCAGTTCTTC. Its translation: CASSLSAVSSYNEQFF.

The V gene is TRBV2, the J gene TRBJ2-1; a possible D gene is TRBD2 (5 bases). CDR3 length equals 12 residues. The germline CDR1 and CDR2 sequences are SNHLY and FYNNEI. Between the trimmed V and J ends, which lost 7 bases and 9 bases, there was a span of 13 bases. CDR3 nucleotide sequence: TGTGCCAGCACCCCCCGACGGGGTGAGCAGTTCTTC. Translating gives CASTPRRGEQFF.

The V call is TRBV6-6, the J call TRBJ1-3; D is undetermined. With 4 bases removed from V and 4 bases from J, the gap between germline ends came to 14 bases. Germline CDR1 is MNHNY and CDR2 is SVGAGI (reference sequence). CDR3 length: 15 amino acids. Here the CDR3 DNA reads TGTGCCAGCAGTTCGACCGAGGACGTGGGAAACACCATATATTTT. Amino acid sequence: CASSSTEDVGNTIYF.

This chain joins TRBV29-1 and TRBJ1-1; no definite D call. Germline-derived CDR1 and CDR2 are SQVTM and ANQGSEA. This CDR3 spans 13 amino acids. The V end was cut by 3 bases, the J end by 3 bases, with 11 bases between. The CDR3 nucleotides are TGCAGCGTTGACGCGGGAAGGTACACTGAAGCTTTCTTT. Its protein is CSVDAGRYTEAFF.

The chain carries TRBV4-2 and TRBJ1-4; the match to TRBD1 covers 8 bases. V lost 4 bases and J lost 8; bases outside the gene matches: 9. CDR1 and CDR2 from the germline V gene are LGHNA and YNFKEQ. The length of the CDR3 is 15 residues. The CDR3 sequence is CASSPLDREEEKLFF. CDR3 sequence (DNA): TGTGCCAGCAGCCCCCTGGACAGGGAAGAAGAAAAACTGTTTTTT.

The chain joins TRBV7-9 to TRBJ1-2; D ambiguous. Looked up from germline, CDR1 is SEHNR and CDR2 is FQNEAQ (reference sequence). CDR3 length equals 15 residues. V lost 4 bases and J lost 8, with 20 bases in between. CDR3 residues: CASSWGHTEGKGYTF. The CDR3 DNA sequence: TGTGCCAGCAGCTGGGGTCACACGGAGGGAAAAGGCTACACCTTC.

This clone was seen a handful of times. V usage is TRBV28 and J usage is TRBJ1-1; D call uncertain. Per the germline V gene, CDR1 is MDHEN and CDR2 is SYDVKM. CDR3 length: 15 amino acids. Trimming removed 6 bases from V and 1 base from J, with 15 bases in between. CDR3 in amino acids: CASSSYIEGNTEAFF. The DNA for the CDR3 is TGTGCCAGCAGCTCGTATATTGAGGGGAACACTGAAGCTTTCTTT.

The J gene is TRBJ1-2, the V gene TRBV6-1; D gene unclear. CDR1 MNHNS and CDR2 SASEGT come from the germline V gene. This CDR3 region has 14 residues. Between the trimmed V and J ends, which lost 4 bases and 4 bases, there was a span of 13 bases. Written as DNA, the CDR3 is TGTGCCAGCAGTGGTTGGCGGGGAAGCTATGGCTACACCTTC. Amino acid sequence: CASSGWRGSYGYTF.

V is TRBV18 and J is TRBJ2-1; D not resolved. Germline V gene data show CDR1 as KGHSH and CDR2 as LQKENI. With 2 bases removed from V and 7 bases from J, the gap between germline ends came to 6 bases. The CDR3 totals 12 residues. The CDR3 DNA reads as TGTGCCAGCTCACCATTACAAAATGAGCAGTTCTTC. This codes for CASSPLQNEQFF.

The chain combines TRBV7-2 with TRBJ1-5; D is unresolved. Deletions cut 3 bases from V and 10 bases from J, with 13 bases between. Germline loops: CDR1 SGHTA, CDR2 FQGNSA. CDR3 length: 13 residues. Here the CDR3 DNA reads TGTGCCAGCAGCTTGAAAGAGTCAGGCCCCCAGCATTTT. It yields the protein CASSLKESGPQHF.

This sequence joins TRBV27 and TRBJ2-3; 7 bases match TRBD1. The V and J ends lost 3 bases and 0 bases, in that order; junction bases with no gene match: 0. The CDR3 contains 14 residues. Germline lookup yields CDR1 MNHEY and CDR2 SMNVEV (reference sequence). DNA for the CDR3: TGTGCCAGCAGTTTGGACAGGAGCACAGATACGCAGTATTTT. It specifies CASSLDRSTDTQYF.

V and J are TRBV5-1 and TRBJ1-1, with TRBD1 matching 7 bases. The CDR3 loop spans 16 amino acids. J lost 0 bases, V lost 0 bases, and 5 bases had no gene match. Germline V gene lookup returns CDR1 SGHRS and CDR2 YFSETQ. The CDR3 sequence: CASSLGPTGVNTEAFF. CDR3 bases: TGCGCCAGCAGCTTGGGTCCTACAGGGGTGAACACTGAAGCTTTCTTT.

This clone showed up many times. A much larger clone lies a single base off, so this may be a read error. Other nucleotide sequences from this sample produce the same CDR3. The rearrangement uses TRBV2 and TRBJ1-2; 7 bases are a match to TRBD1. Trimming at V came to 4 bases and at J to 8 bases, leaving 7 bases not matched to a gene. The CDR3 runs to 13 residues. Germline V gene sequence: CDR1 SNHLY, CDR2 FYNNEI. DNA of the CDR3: TGTGCCAGCAGTGCAGACAGGGAGTACGGCTACACCTTC. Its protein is CASSADREYGYTF.

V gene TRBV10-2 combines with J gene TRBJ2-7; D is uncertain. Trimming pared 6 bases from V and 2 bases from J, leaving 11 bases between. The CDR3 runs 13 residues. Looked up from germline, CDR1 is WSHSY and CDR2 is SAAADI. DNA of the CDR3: TGCGCCAGCAGGGCTATCGAGGCCTACGAGCAGTACTTC. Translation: CASRAIEAYEQYF.

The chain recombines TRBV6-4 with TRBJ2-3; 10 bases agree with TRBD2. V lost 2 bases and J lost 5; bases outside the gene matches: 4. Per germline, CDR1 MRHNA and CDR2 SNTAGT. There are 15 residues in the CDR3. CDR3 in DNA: TGTGCCAGCAGTGACGGAGCGGGAGGGAAAGATACGCAGTATTTT. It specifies CASSDGAGGKDTQYF.

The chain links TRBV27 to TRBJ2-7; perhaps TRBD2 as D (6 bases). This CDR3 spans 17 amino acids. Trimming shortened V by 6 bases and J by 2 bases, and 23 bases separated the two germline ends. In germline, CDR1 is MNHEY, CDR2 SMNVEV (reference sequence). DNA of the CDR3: TGTGCCAGCAGCACGTTATCACCCAGCGGGCTAACCTACGAGCAGTACTTC. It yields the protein CASSTLSPSGLTYEQYF.

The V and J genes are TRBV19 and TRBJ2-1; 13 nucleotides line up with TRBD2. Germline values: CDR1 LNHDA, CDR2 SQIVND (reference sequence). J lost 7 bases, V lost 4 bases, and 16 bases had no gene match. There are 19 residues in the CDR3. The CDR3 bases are TGTGCCAGTAGTACACGAGGACTAGCGGGAGTGATTCGAGGGAATGAGCAGTTCTTC. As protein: CASSTRGLAGVIRGNEQFF.

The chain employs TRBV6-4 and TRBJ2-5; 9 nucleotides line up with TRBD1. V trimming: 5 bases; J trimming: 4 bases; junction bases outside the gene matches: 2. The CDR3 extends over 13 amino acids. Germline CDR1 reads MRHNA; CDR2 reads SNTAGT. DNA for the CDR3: TGTGCCAGCAGTAGGGGACAGGGAGAGACCCAGTACTTC. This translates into CASSRGQGETQYF.

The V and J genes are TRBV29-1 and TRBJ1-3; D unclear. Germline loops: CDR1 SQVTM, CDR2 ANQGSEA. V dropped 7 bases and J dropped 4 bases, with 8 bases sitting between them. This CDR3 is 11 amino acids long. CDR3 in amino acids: CSGASGNTIYF. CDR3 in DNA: TGCAGCGGGGCTTCAGGAAACACCATATATTTT.

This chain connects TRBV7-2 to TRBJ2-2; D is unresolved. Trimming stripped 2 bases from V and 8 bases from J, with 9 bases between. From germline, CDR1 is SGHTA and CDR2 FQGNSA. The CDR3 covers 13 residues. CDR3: CASSLSQSGELFF. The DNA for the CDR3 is TGTGCCAGCAGCTTAAGTCAATCGGGGGAGCTGTTTTTT.

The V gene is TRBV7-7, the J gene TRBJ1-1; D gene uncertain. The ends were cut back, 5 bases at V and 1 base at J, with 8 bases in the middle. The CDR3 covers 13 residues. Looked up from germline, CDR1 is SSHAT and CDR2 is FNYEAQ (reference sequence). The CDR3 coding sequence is TGTGCCAGCAGCCTAGACGCGAACACTGAAGCTTTCTTT. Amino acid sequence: CASSLDANTEAFF.

This CDR3 reads CASSWGRGRGSGETQYF. The CDR3 DNA reads as TGTGCCAGCAGCTGGGGCCGGGGCAGGGGAAGCGGAGAGACCCAGTACTTC. The chain links TRBV7-2 to TRBJ2-5; possible D gene TRBD1, 6 bases. The CDR3 runs 17 residues. Germline V gene data show CDR1 as SGHTA and CDR2 as FQGNSA. Trimming removed 4 bases at V and 4 bases at J, with 22 bases between.

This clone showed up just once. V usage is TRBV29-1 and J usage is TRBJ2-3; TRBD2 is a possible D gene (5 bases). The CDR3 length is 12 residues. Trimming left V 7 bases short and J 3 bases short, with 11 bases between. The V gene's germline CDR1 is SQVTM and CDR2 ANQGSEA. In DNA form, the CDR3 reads TGCAGCGGAGGGCGGGTTACAGATACGCAGTATTTT. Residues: CSGGRVTDTQYF.

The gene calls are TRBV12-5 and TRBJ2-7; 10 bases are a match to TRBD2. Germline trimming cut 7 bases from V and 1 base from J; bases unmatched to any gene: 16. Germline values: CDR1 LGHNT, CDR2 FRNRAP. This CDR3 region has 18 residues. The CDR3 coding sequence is TGTGCTAGTGCCCACTTGCCAAGCCCGGGACTAGCGTCCTACGAGCAGTACTTC. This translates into CASAHLPSPGLASYEQYF. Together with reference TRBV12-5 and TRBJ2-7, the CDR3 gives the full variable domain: DARVTQTPRHKVTEMGQEVTMRCQPILGHNTVFWYRQTMMQGLELLAYFRNRAPLDDSGMPKDRFSAEMPDATLATLKIQPSEPRDSAVYFCASAHLPSPGLASYEQYFGPGTRLTVT.